This entry lists 29 T cell receptor beta chains sequenced from one sample in a study of cytomegalovirus exposure and HLA in healthy donors. Researchers ran the PCR with 60 Vbeta and 13 Jbeta primers. Libraries were prepared by immunoSEQ multiplex PCR; TCRdb keeps only in-frame clonotypes and omits some of them. Here the sample spans 95,000 to 150,000 clones, under 80% being singletons. Input material: PBMCs. The receptor source for this set is a man in his sixties in good health and CMV-seropositive.

V is TRBV7-2 and J is TRBJ1-1; D is unclear. Trimming cost V 3 bases and J 4 bases, with 12 bases left between them. This CDR3 has 14 residues. The V gene's germline CDR1 is SGHTA and CDR2 FQGNSA. The CDR3 DNA follows: TGTGCCAGCAGCTTTCGTAGAAGTGGCACTGAAGCTTTCTTT. It specifies CASSFRRSGTEAFF. Filled out from reference TRBV7-2 and TRBJ1-1, the complete variable domain reads GAGVSQSPSNKVTEKGKDVELRCDPISGHTALYWYRQSLGQGLEFLIYFQGNSAPDKSGLPSDRFSAERTGGSVSTLTIQRTQQEDSAVYLCASSFRRSGTEAFFGQGTRLTVV.

The rearrangement joins TRBV2 to TRBJ1-1; possibly TRBD1 for D (5 bases). This CDR3 comprises 14 residues. The V gene's germline CDR1 is SNHLY and CDR2 FYNNEI. V dropped 3 bases and J dropped 0 bases, with 8 bases sitting between them. Here the CDR3 reads CASSEGGLNTEAFF. The DNA for the CDR3 is TGTGCCAGCAGTGAGGGGGGACTGAACACTGAAGCTTTCTTT.

This clone has only one observation. The chain joins TRBV27 to TRBJ1-1; D is uncertain. The CDR3 has 14 amino acids. Germline V gene lookup returns CDR1 MNHEY and CDR2 SMNVEV (reference sequence). Between the trimmed V and J ends, which lost 4 bases and 1 base, there was a span of 10 bases. As DNA, the CDR3 is TGTGCCAGCAGTTGGCGGATTTCGAACACTGAAGCTTTCTTT. It yields the protein CASSWRISNTEAFF.

V usage is TRBV14 and J usage is TRBJ2-2, with 9 bases identical to TRBD2. V lost 3 bases, J lost 1 base, and 0 bases stayed unmatched. The V gene's germline CDR1 is SGHDN and CDR2 FVKESK. This CDR3 region has 15 residues. The CDR3 coding sequence is TGTGCCAGCAGCCAGACTAGCGGGAACACCGGGGAGCTGTTTTTT. Residues: CASSQTSGNTGELFF. Full variable domain (remainder filled in from reference TRBV14 and TRBJ2-2): EAGVTQFPSHSVIEKGQTVTLRCDPISGHDNLYWYRRVMGKEIKFLLHFVKESKQDESGMPNNRFLAERTGGTYSTLKVQPAELEDSGVYFCASSQTSGNTGELFFGEGSRLTVL.

This chain joins TRBV5-1 and TRBJ2-1; 7 nucleotides align to TRBD1. Germline CDR1 reads SGHRS; CDR2 reads YFSETQ. The CDR3 is 15 residues long. Trimming took 5 bases from V and 6 from J; bases not matched to a gene: 11. The CDR3 is CASSLIPQGSNEQFF. CDR3 in DNA: TGCGCCAGCAGTCTGATCCCACAGGGGAGCAATGAGCAGTTCTTC.

This rearrangement joins TRBV7-2 to TRBJ2-7; D call uncertain. The CDR3 runs to 13 residues. The germline gives CDR1 SGHTA, CDR2 FQGNSA. V was trimmed by 1 base and J by 2 bases, leaving 6 bases between them. CDR3 residues: CASSLVGAYEQYF. Here the CDR3 DNA reads TGTGCCAGCAGCTTAGTAGGAGCCTACGAGCAGTACTTC.

The chain employs TRBV2 and TRBJ1-2, with 9 bases identical to TRBD1. This CDR3 has 13 amino acids. CDR1 SNHLY and CDR2 FYNNEI come from the germline V gene. Unmatched junction bases numbered 6, after V lost 6 bases and J lost 7 bases. The CDR3 loop is CASSGGTGFGYTF. The CDR3 DNA is TGTGCCAGCAGCGGGGGGACAGGGTTTGGCTACACCTTC.

This clone was observed once. The sample holds other DNA sequences that translate to the same CDR3. J is TRBJ2-1 and V is TRBV30; 9 bases fit TRBD1. Germline CDR1 and CDR2: GTSNPN and SVGIG (reference sequence). The CDR3 has 18 residues. The CDR3 sequence: CAFRVGQGTVWGYNEQFF. The CDR3, as DNA: TGTGCTTTCAGGGTAGGACAGGGGACGGTTTGGGGTTACAATGAGCAGTTCTTC.

V and J are TRBV7-2 and TRBJ1-2, with D maybe TRBD1 (5 bases). The CDR3 is 13 amino acids. Trimming cost V 5 bases and J 8 bases, with 15 bases left between them. Germline V gene data show CDR1 as SGHTA and CDR2 as FQGNSA. The CDR3 sequence: CASSPPQGVGYTF. In nucleotides, the CDR3 is TGTGCCAGCAGCCCCCCGCAGGGCGTGGGCTACACCTTC.

The chain carries TRBV18 and TRBJ1-3, with TRBD1 matching 7 bases. The length of the CDR3 is 18 residues. The V segment lost 1 base and the J segment 1 base; nucleotides outside the gene matches: 10. Germline V lookup: CDR1 KGHSH, CDR2 LQKENI. In DNA form, the CDR3 reads TGTGCCAGCTCACCACAAAACAGGGGCCCGGCTTCTGGAAACACCATATATTTT. Translated, it gives CASSPQNRGPASGNTIYF.

V gene TRBV19 combines with J gene TRBJ2-7; 7 bases fit TRBD1. Germline V lookup: CDR1 LNHDA, CDR2 SQIVND (reference sequence). The V segment lost 5 bases and the J segment 3 bases; nucleotides outside the gene matches: 4. The CDR3 totals 13 residues. CDR3 sequence reads: CASSVDRDYEQYF. CDR3 nucleotides: TGTGCCAGTAGTGTTGACAGGGACTACGAGCAGTACTTC.

The chain uses TRBV2 and TRBJ2-3, with D uncertain. The CDR3 has 15 residues. V shed 3 bases and J shed 0 bases, with 10 bases lying between them. Germline V gives CDR1 SNHLY, CDR2 FYNNEI. The CDR3 loop reads CASSEGSISTDTQYF. The CDR3, as DNA: TGTGCCAGCAGTGAGGGTAGCATTAGCACAGATACGCAGTATTTT. Combining the CDR3 with reference TRBV2 and TRBJ2-3 gives the whole variable domain EPEVTQTPSHQVTQMGQEVILRCVPISNHLYFYWYRQILGQKVEFLVSFYNNEISEKSEIFDDQFSVERPDGSNFTLKIRSTKLEDSAMYFCASSEGSISTDTQYFGPGTRLTVL.

The gene calls are TRBV5-1 and TRBJ1-5; D is possibly TRBD1 (5 bases). The CDR3 runs 14 residues. The V end was cut by 4 bases, the J end by 7 bases, with 15 bases between. Germline loops: CDR1 SGHRS, CDR2 YFSETQ. The CDR3 reads CASSLDSPRQPQHF. For the CDR3, the DNA is TGCGCCAGCAGCCTCGACAGTCCTCGACAGCCCCAGCATTTT.

This clone has more than one count but fewer than ten. The chain joins TRBV7-9 to TRBJ2-7; 8 bases are shared with TRBD1. Unmatched junction bases numbered 6, after V lost 10 bases and J lost 7 bases. Germline values: CDR1 SEHNR, CDR2 FQNEAQ (reference sequence). The CDR3 consists of 11 residues. In nucleotides, the CDR3 is TGTGCCACCGGACAGGGTAAGGAGCAGTACTTC. This sequence encodes CATGQGKEQYF.

CDR3 DNA sequence: TGTGCCAGCAGCGTAGCTAGCTCCTATAATTCACCCCTCCACTTT. This translates into CASSVASSYNSPLHF. The chain employs TRBV9 and TRBJ1-6, with D uncertain. V lost 0 bases and J 0 bases, leaving 4 bases between the germline ends. Germline CDR1 is SGDLS and CDR2 is YYNGEE. This CDR3 has 15 amino acids. Full variable domain (remainder filled in from reference TRBV9 and TRBJ1-6): DSGVTQTPKHLITATGQRVTLRCSPRSGDLSVYWYQQSLDQGLQFLIQYYNGEERAKGNILERFSAQQFPDLHSELNLSSLELGDSALYFCASSVASSYNSPLHFGNGTRLTVT.

The chain couples TRBV5-1 to TRBJ1-2; perhaps TRBD1 as D (5 bases). V gave up 0 bases and J gave up 6 bases, with 15 bases separating them. The germline V gene encodes CDR1 SGHRS and CDR2 YFSETQ. The length of the CDR3 is 15 residues. CDR3 sequence (DNA): TGCGCCAGCAGCTTGGCGGGCCGCAGGGAGGATGGCTACACCTTC. Protein product: CASSLAGRREDGYTF.

The count of this clone is one. The rearrangement joins TRBV29-1 to TRBJ1-1; D remains unclear. The CDR3 is 11 amino acids. V was cut by 7 bases and J by 5 bases, with 11 bases left in between. The germline V gene encodes CDR1 SQVTM and CDR2 ANQGSEA. The CDR3 loop reads CSARSSTEAFF. The CDR3 bases are TGCAGCGCCCGTTCCTCTACTGAAGCTTTCTTT.

This clone appeared once. The chain recombines TRBV19 with TRBJ2-7; D is perhaps TRBD1 (5 bases). Trimming took 1 base from V and 5 from J, leaving 9 bases between them. The CDR3 is 13 residues long. The germline gives CDR1 LNHDA, CDR2 SQIVND (reference sequence). DNA for the CDR3: TGTGCCAGTAGTATAGGGCAGGGCCACGAGCAGTACTTC. Translating gives CASSIGQGHEQYF.

This chain uses TRBV6-6 with TRBJ2-2; TRBD1 matches at 7 bases. The CDR3 is 14 residues long. V lost 7 bases, J lost 7 bases, and 9 bases stayed unmatched. Looked up from germline, CDR1 is MNHNY and CDR2 is SVGAGI (reference sequence). CDR3 loop: CASKRTGADGELFF. The CDR3 coding sequence is TGTGCCAGCAAGCGGACAGGCGCTGACGGGGAGCTGTTTTTT.

This clone has a single count. The rearrangement joins TRBV11-2 to TRBJ2-5; 8 bases agree with TRBD1. The germline V gene encodes CDR1 SGHAT and CDR2 FQNNGV. This CDR3 is built from 14 residues. V was clipped by 5 bases and J by 2 bases; unmatched bases: 4. The DNA for the CDR3 is TGTGCCAGCAGCCAGTACAGGGGGCAAGAGACCCAGTACTTC. It specifies CASSQYRGQETQYF.

This clone was detected once. The rearrangement links TRBV7-3 to TRBJ2-2, with D uncertain. The CDR3 is 12 amino acids. Trimming shortened V by 8 bases and J by 6 bases, and 10 bases separated the two germline ends. Germline V gives CDR1 SGHTA, CDR2 FQGTGA. CDR3 residues: CASGVVPGELFF. Written as DNA, the CDR3 is TGTGCCAGCGGAGTAGTACCCGGGGAGCTGTTTTTT. The whole variable domain, remainder taken from reference TRBV7-3 and TRBJ2-2, is GAGVSQTPSNKVTEKGKYVELRCDPISGHTALYWYRQSLGQGPEFLIYFQGTGAADDSGLPNDRFFAVRPEGSVSTLKIQRTERGDSAVYLCASGVVPGELFFGEGSRLTVL.

A few counts support this clone. The chain joins TRBV30 to TRBJ2-5; 10 bases fit TRBD2. Germline CDR1 and CDR2: GTSNPN and SVGIG (reference sequence). The CDR3 contains 17 residues. Trimming removed 1 base from V and 0 bases from J; junction bases left unmatched: 8. The chain's CDR3 is CAWSAPISGRYQETQYF. The CDR3 DNA reads as TGTGCCTGGAGTGCTCCCATTAGCGGGAGGTACCAAGAGACCCAGTACTTC.

There are a few counts of this clone. The chain has TRBV2 and TRBJ1-4; TRBD1 might be the D (5 bases). Germline V gives CDR1 SNHLY, CDR2 FYNNEI. The V end lost 3 bases, the J end lost 2 bases, and 7 bases lay between the germline ends. The CDR3 totals 14 residues. In nucleotides, the CDR3 is TGTGCCAGCAGTGATCGACAGACTAATGAAAAACTGTTTTTT. This translates into CASSDRQTNEKLFF.

The CDR3 spells CASSILGGIEQYF. The CDR3, as DNA: TGTGCCAGTAGTATATTAGGAGGGATCGAGCAGTACTTC. The chain couples TRBV19 to TRBJ2-7; D is perhaps TRBD2 (6 bases). V lost 2 bases to trimming and J lost 6 bases, with 11 bases between them. The CDR3 has 13 residues. Germline CDR1 and CDR2: LNHDA and SQIVND (reference sequence).

J is TRBJ1-1 and V is TRBV15; 7 bases are shared with TRBD1. Per germline, CDR1 LNHNV and CDR2 YYDKDF (reference sequence). CDR3 size: 14 residues. The V segment lost 1 base and the J segment 5 bases; nucleotides outside the gene matches: 4. CDR3 bases: TGTGCCACCAGCAGAGCCGAGGGGGCAACTGAAGCTTTCTTT. Translation: CATSRAEGATEAFF.

On this clone itself: A junction boundary mismatches the germline segment, possibly from a read error. The chain uses TRBV30 and TRBJ2-3; 9 bases fit TRBD1. The CDR3 totals 14 residues. From germline, CDR1 is GTSNPN and CDR2 SVGIG (reference sequence). The CDR3 DNA sequence: TGTGCCTGGAGTTGGGACAGGGACACAGGTACGCAGTATTTT. Translating gives CAWSWDRDTGTQYF.

In its sample, this clone ranks as medium-sized (0.01 to 0.1%). The V call is TRBV27, the J call TRBJ1-2; D might be TRBD1 (5 bases). CDR3 size: 15 residues. Trimming shortened V by 6 bases and J by 8 bases, and 22 bases separated the two germline ends. In germline, CDR1 is MNHEY, CDR2 SMNVEV (reference sequence). The CDR3, as DNA: TGTGCCAGCAGCTACAGGAGCTTTTGGGCGGGGGGCTACACCTTC. Translated, it gives CASSYRSFWAGGYTF.

The rearrangement joins TRBV7-9 to TRBJ2-2, with D possibly matching TRBD1 (5 bases). The CDR3 length is 15 residues. Between the trimmed V and J ends, which lost 8 bases and 1 base, there was a span of 14 bases. Looked up from germline, CDR1 is SEHNR and CDR2 is FQNEAQ (reference sequence). In nucleotides, the CDR3 is TGTGCCAGCGCCCGACAGAGACTGAACACCGGGGAGCTGTTTTTT. Its protein product is CASARQRLNTGELFF.

The rearrangement links TRBV7-9 to TRBJ2-7, with no clear D. Trimming left V 3 bases short and J 3 bases short, with 3 bases between. CDR1 is SEHNR and CDR2 is FQNEAQ in the germline V gene (reference sequence). This CDR3 has 11 amino acids. The CDR3 is CASSFNYEQYF. The CDR3, as DNA: TGTGCCAGCAGCTTTAACTACGAGCAGTACTTC.